This T cell receptor beta chain was profiled in a study of CD8+CD57+ T cells in acquired aplastic anemia. Study overall: Sorted CD4+ and CD8+ cells yielded around 3.2 ug of DNA on average.

Patients included in sequencing had previously demonstrated CD8+CD57+ cell expansion by flow cytometry. This clonotype was observed at least ten times. This CDR3 has 17 residues. Germline CDR1 and CDR2: DFQATT and SNEGSKA (reference sequence). After removal of 1 base from V and 5 bases from J, the junction contained 14 bases not matched to a gene. Using genomic DNA as the template, TCR beta VDJ and CDR3 profiling was carried out. TCRdb itself ran the reads through MiXCR, one entry per CDR3 protein. The data hold about 160,000 distinct CDR3 sequences, with 45% to 55% observed a single time. This TCR was sampled from a human donor with aplastic anemia. This rearrangement joins TRBV20-1 to TRBJ2-3, with 8 bases fitting TRBD2. The sequencing input was sorted CD4+, CD8+, or CD8+CD57+ T cells (not recorded which) from PBMCs. In nucleotides, the CDR3 is TGCAGTGCTAGAGCTTACCCACTAGCGGAGGGGGTAGATACGCAGTATTTT. Its protein product is CSARAYPLAEGVDTQYF.